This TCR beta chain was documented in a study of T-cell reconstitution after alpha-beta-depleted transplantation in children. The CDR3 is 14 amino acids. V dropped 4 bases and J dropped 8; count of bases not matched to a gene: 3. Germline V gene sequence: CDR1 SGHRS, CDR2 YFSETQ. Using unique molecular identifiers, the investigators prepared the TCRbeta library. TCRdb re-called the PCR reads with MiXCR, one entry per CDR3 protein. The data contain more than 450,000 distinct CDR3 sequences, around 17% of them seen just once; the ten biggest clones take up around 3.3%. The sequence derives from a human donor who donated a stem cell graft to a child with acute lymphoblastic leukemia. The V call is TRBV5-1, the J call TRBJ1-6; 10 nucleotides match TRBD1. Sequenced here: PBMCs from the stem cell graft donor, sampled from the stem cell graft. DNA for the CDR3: TGCGCCAGCAGCCAGGGACAGGGGTATTCACCCCTCCACTTT. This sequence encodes CASSQGQGYSPLHF.